This TCR beta chain was identified in a study of shared clonotypes between healthy human individuals. Across the whole study: Donor ages ranged 18 to 49 years: a couple of women, a few men.

Germline lookup yields CDR1 ENHRY and CDR2 SYGVKD. Trimming stripped 4 bases from V and 8 bases from J, with 9 bases between. The CDR3 contains 12 residues. It was around 180 ng DNA, approximately 28,000 T cell genomes, that sorted-subset replicate PCRs used. Produced via immunoSEQ multiplex PCR; TCRdb's table is partial and in-frame only. The repertoire consists of 600,000 to 750,000 clones, with about three quarters occurring once and the leading ten covering 1.8%. The clonotype comes from a woman aged 30 to 39 in good health. J is TRBJ1-3 and V is TRBV10-3; no clear D gene. Sequenced input: memory CD4+ T cells sorted from blood. As to subset: CD45RA-negative fraction. CDR3 residues: CAISAVLDTIYF. CDR3 nucleotides: TGTGCCATCAGTGCGGTACTGGACACCATATATTTT.